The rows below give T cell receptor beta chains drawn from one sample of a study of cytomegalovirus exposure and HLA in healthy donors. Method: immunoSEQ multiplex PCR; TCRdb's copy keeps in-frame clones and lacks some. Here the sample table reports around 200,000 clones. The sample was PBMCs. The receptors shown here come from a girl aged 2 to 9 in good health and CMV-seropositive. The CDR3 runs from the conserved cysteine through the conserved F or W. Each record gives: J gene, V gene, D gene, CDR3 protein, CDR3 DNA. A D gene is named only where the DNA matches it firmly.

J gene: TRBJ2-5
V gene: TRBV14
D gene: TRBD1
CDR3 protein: CASSQDAGGETQYF
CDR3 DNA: TGTGCCAGCAGCCAAGACGCAGGGGGAGAGACCCAGTACTTC

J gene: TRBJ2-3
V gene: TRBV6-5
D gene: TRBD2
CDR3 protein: CASTGKAGVPDTQYF
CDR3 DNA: TGTGCCAGCACCGGAAAAGCGGGAGTTCCAGATACGCAGTATTTT

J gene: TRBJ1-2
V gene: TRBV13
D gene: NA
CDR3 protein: CASSLEFLGTRGSDYGYTF
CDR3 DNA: TGTGCCAGCAGCTTAGAATTCCTCGGGACTAGAGGGTCTGACTATGGCTACACCTTC

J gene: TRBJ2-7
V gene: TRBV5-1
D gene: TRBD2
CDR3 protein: CASSRMVTSGTYEQYF
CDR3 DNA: TGCGCCAGCAGCCGGATGGTGACTAGCGGGACCTACGAGCAGTACTTC

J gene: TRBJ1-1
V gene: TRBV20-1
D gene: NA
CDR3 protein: CSASVNTEAFF
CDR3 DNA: TGCAGTGCTAGCGTGAACACTGAAGCTTTCTTT

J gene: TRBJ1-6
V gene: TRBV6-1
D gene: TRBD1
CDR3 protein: CASSDIPGQGFPSPLHF
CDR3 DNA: TGTGCCAGCAGTGACATCCCGGGACAGGGTTTCCCTTCACCCCTCCACTTT

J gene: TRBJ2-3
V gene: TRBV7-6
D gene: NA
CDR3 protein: CASSLHPGLKGTDTQYF
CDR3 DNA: TGTGCCAGCAGCTTGCATCCGGGACTCAAAGGCACAGATACGCAGTATTTT

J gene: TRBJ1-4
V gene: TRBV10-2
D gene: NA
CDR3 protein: CASTPETGSDEKLFF
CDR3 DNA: TGCGCCAGCACCCCCGAGACAGGATCGGACGAAAAACTGTTTTTT

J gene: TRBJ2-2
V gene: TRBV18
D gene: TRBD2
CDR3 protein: CASSPQGLAGVGNTGELFF
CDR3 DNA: TGTGCCAGCTCACCCCAAGGACTAGCGGGAGTAGGAAACACCGGGGAGCTGTTTTTT

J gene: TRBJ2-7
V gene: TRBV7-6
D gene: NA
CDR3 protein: CASSLSSYEQYF
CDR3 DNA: TGTGCCAGCAGCTTATCTTCCTACGAGCAGTACTTC

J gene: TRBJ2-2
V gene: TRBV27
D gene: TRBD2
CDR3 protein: CASTRFSASGRAGELFF
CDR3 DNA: TGTGCCAGCACTCGGTTTTCAGCTAGCGGGAGGGCCGGGGAGCTGTTTTTT

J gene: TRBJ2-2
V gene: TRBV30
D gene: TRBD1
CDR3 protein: CASPWDRKFRTGELFF
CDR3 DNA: TGTGCCTCGCCCTGGGACAGGAAATTTCGGACCGGGGAGCTGTTTTTT

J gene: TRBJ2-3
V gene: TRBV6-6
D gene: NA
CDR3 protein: CASSYLLTDTQYF
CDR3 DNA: TGTGCCAGCAGTTACCTTCTCACAGATACGCAGTATTTT

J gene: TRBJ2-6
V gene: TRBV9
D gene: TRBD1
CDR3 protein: CASSVNRGESSGANVLTF
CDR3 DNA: TGTGCCAGCAGCGTGAACAGGGGGGAGAGCTCTGGGGCCAACGTCCTGACTTTC

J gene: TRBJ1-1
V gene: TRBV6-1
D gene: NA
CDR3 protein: CASSGGSRSEAFF
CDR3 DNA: TGTGCCAGCAGTGGGGGCAGCCGCTCTGAAGCTTTCTTT

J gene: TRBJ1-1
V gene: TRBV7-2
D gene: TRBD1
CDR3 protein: CASSLRDRLNTEAFF
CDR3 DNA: TGTGCCAGCAGCCTACGGGACAGATTGAACACTGAAGCTTTCTTT

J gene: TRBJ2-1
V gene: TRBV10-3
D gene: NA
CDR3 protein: CAISAQGAAYNEQFF
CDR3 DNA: TGTGCCATCAGTGCCCAAGGAGCGGCTTACAATGAGCAGTTCTTC

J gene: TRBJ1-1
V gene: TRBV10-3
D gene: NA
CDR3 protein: CAIADREGNTEAFF
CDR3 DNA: TGTGCCATCGCAGACCGGGAGGGGAACACTGAAGCTTTCTTT

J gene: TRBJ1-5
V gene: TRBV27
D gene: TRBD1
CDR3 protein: CASSFKGAPSNQPQHF
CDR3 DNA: TGTGCCAGCAGTTTCAAGGGGGCACCTAGCAATCAGCCCCAGCATTTT

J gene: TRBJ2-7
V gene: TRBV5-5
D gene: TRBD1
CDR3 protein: CASSLDGPDRGVYEQYF
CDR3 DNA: TGTGCCAGCAGCTTGGATGGTCCGGACAGGGGCGTATACGAGCAGTACTTC

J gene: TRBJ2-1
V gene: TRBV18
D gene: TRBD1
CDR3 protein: CASSQGTAAYNEQFF
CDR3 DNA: TGTGCCAGCTCACAAGGGACAGCAGCCTACAATGAGCAGTTCTTC

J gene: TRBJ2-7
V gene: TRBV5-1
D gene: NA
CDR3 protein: CASSKDTYEQYF
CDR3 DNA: TGCGCCAGCAGCAAGGACACCTACGAGCAGTACTTC

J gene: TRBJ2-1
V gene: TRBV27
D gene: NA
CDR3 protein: CASSLGRGGTEQFF
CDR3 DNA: TGTGCCAGCAGTTTAGGTCGGGGAGGTACGGAGCAGTTCTTC

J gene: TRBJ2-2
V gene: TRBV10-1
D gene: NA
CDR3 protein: CASRDSGTGELFF
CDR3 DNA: TGCGCCAGCAGGGATAGCGGAACCGGGGAGCTGTTTTTT

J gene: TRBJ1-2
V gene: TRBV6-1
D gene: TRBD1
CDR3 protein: CASNSARDRQGYTF
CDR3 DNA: TGTGCCAGCAACTCCGCCCGGGACAGGCAGGGCTACACCTTC

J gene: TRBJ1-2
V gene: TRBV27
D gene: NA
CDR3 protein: CASRTGPNYGYTF
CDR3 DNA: TGTGCCAGCAGAACAGGCCCTAACTATGGCTACACCTTC

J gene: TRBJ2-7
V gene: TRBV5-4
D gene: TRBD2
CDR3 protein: CASSSPGRAQSDEQYF
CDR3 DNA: TGTGCCAGCAGTTCTCCCGGGAGGGCCCAGTCGGACGAGCAGTACTTC

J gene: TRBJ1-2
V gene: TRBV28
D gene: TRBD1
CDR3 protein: CASSFPTGGAGYGYTF
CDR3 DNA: TGTGCCAGCAGCTTCCCAACAGGGGGCGCGGGGTATGGCTACACCTTC

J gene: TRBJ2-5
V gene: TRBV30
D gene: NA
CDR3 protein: CAWSQNDQETQYF
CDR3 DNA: TGTGCCTGGAGTCAGAACGACCAAGAGACCCAGTACTTC

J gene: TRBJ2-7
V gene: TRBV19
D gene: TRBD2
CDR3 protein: CASSLGEGFAYEQYF
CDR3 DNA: TGTGCCAGTAGTCTAGGGGAGGGTTTTGCCTACGAGCAGTACTTC

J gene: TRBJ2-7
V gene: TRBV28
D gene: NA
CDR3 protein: CASSFWGESYEQYF
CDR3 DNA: TGTGCCAGCAGTTTTTGGGGGGAATCCTACGAGCAGTACTTC

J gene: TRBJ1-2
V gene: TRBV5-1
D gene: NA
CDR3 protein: CASSAQTNYGYTF
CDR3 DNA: TGCGCCAGCAGCGCTCAGACTAACTATGGCTACACCTTC

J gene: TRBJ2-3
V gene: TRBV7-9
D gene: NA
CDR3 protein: CASEQGADTQYF
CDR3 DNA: TGTGCCAGCGAACAGGGCGCAGATACGCAGTATTTT

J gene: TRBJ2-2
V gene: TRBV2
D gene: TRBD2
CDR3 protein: CASSTPRTSGRFAGELFF
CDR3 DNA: TGTGCCAGCAGTACCCCGCGGACTAGCGGGAGATTCGCCGGGGAGCTGTTTTTT

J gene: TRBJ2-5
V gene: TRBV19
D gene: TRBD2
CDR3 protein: CATQRGTSGRGETQYF
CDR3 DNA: TGTGCCACCCAACGGGGAACTAGCGGGAGGGGAGAGACCCAGTACTTC

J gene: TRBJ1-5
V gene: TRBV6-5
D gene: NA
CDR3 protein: CASSYSGGNNQPQHF
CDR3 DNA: TGTGCCAGCAGTTACTCAGGAGGGAACAATCAGCCCCAGCATTTT

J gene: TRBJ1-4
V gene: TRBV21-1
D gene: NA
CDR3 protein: CASSKFRGGEKLFF
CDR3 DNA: TGTGCCAGCAGCAAATTTAGGGGAGGGGAAAAACTGTTTTTT

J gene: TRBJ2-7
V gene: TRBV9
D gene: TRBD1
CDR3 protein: CASSVAGGKTYEQYF
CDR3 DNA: TGTGCCAGCAGCGTAGCAGGGGGCAAAACCTACGAGCAGTACTTC

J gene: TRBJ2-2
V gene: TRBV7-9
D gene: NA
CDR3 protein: CASSSPLDTNTGELFF
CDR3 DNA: TGTGCCAGCAGCTCCCCGCTGGACACTAACACCGGGGAGCTGTTTTTT

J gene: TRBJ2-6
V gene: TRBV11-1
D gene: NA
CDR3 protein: CASSQGSHSGANVLTF
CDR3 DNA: TGTGCCAGCAGCCAGGGGTCTCACTCTGGGGCCAACGTCCTGACTTTC

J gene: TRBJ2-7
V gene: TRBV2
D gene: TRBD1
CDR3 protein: CATQRQGVGEQYF
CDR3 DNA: TGTGCCACGCAACGACAGGGGGTCGGCGAGCAGTACTTC

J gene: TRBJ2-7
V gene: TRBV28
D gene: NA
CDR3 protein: CASSLSGAPYEQYF
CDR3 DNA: TGTGCCAGCAGTTTATCAGGGGCCCCCTACGAGCAGTACTTC

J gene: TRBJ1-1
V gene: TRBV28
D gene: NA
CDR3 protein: CASSLSGALMNTEAFF
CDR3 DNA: TGTGCCAGCAGTTTATCAGGGGCCCTCATGAACACTGAAGCTTTCTTT

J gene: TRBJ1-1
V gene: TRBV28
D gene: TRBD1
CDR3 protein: CASSWTGGLNTEAFF
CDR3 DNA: TGTGCCAGCAGCTGGACAGGGGGATTGAACACTGAAGCTTTCTTT